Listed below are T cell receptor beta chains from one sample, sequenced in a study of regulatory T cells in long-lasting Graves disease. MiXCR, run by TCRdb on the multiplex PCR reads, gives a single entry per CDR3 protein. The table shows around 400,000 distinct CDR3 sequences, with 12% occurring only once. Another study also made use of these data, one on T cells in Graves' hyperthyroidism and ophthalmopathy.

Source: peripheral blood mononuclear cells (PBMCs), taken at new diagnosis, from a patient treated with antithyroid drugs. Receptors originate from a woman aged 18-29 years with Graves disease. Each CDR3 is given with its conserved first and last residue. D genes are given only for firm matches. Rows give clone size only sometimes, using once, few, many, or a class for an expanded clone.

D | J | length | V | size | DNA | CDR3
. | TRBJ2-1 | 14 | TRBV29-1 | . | TGCAGCGTTGTGCGGACTACTCGGGGCAATGAGCAGTTCTTC | CSVVRTTRGNEQFF
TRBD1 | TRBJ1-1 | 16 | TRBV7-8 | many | TGTGCCAGCAGCCCAAGAGACAGGGTATGGAACACTGAAGCTTTCTTT | CASSPRDRVWNTEAFF
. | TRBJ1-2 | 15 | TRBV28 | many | TGTGCCAGCACCCGCGTCGCGTGGGACGTCTATGGCTACACCTTC | CASTRVAWDVYGYTF
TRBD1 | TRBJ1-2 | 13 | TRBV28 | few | TGTGCCAGCACTCAACAGGGGCACGATGGCTACACCTTC | CASTQQGHDGYTF
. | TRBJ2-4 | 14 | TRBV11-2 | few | TGTGCCAGCAGCTTAGGAGGACAAGGACACATTCAGTACTTC | CASSLGGQGHIQYF
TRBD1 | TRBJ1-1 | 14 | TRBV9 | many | TGTGCCAGCGGCCGGGGACAGGGGTGGACTGAAGCTTTCTTT | CASGRGQGWTEAFF
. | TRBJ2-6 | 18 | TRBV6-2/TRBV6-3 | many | TGTGCCAGCAGTTTCTTTCCCCGCCGGGTGACTGGGGCCAACGTCCTGACTTTC | CASSFFPRRVTGANVLTF
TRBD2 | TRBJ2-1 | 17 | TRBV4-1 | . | TGCGCCAGCAGCCAAGTTCTGAGCGGGGGGGCGCTCAATGAGCAGTTCTTC | CASSQVLSGGALNEQFF
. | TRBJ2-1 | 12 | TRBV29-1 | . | TGCAGCGTTGTCGGGGGCATCGGCGAGCAGTTCTTC | CSVVGGIGEQFF
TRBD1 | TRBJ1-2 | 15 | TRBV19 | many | TGTGCCAGTAGGATAAACACAGGGGGCGCACATGGCTACACCTTC | CASRINTGGAHGYTF
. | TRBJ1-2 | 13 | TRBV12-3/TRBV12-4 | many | TGTGCCAGCAGCCCGGACAGCAACTATGGCTACACCTTC | CASSPDSNYGYTF
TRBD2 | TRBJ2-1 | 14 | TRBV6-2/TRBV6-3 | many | TGTGCCAGCCAAGCGGGGGGCTCCTACAATGAGCAGTTCTTC | CASQAGGSYNEQFF
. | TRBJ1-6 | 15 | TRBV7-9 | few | TGTGCCAGCAGCTTAGCCCCGGCGGGGGGTTCACCCCTCCACTTT | CASSLAPAGGSPLHF
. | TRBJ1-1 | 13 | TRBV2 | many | TGTGCCAGCATATCACCAGGGGACACTGAAGCTTTCTTT | CASISPGDTEAFF
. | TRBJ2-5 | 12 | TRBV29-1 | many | TGCAGCGTTGAGCGGGGCGCCGGGACCCAGTACTTC | CSVERGAGTQYF
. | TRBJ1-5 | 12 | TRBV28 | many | TGTGCCACCAAGGATAGCAATCAGCCCCAGCATTTT | CATKDSNQPQHF
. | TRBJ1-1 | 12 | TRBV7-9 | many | TGTGCCGTGGAGGGGAGGAACACTGAAGCTTTCTTT | CAVEGRNTEAFF
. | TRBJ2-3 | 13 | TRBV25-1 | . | TGTGCCAGCAGTGAGGGGATCGGGGATACGCAGTATTTT | CASSEGIGDTQYF
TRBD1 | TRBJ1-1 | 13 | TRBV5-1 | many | TGTGCCAGCAGCCAGGGGGGGAACACTGAAGCTTTCTTT | CASSQGGNTEAFF
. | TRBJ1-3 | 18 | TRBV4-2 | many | TGTGGAGCCAGCAGCCAAAGGTCCGGAACAGGGTCTGGAAACACCATATATTTT | CGASSQRSGTGSGNTIYF
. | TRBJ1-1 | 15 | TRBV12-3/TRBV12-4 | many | TGTGCCAGCAGTTTAGAAGGACAGATGAACACTGAAGCTTTCTTT | CASSLEGQMNTEAFF
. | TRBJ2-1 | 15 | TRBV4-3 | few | TGCGCCAGCAGCCCCGGGGTAACCCGCGACAATGAGCAGTTCTTC | CASSPGVTRDNEQFF
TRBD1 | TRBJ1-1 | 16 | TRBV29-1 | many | TGCAGCGCGGGACAGGGGGTTGTCTTTATGAACACTGAAGCTTTCTTT | CSAGQGVVFMNTEAFF
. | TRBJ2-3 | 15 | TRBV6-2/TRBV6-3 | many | TGTGCCAGCAGTTACAGTAGTTCGGGCACAGATACGCAGTATTTT | CASSYSSSGTDTQYF
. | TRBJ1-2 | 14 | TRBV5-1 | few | TGCGCCAGCAGCTTGGCCGCAGGGGACTATGGCTACACCTTC | CASSLAAGDYGYTF
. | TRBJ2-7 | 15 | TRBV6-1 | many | TGTGCCAGCAGCCAAGGGACACCAAACCCCTACGAGCAGTACTTC | CASSQGTPNPYEQYF
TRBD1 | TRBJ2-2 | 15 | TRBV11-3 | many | TGTGCCAGCAGTCCGGACAGGGGGTACACCGGGGAGCTGTTTTTT | CASSPDRGYTGELFF
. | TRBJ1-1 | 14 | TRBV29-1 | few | TGCAGCGTTGTGAGGAAGCTGTCGAACACTGAAGCTTTCTTT | CSVVRKLSNTEAFF
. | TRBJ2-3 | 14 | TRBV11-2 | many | TGTGCCAGCAGCTTCTCCGTCCGCACAGATACGCAGTATTTT | CASSFSVRTDTQYF
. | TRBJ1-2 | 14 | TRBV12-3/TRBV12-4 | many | TGTGCCAGCAAAGGGTCTAGACCGAACTATGGCTACACCTTC | CASKGSRPNYGYTF
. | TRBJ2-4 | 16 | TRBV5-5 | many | TGTGCCAGCAGCTTGGGACAGCTGGACGTCAAAAACATTCAGTACTTC | CASSLGQLDVKNIQYF
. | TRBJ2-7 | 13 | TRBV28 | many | TGTGCCAGCAGTTTAGCGAGACTCTACGAGCAGTACTTC | CASSLARLYEQYF
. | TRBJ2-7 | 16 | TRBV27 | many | TGTGCCAGCAGTCCCAGGGGGGGGGGGCTAGCCTACGAGCAGTACTTC | CASSPRGGGLAYEQYF
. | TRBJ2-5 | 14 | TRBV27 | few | TGTGCCAGCAGTCGTTCCCATTCACAAGAGACCCAGTACTTC | CASSRSHSQETQYF
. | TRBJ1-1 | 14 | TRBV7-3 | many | TGTGCCAGCAGCTTAAGAAGGGACTCCCGAGAAGCTTTCTTT | CASSLRRDSREAFF
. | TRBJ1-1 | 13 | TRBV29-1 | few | TGCAGCGTTGAATTTGTCATGAACACTGAAGCTTTCTTT | CSVEFVMNTEAFF
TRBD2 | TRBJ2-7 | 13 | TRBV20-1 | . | TGCAGTGCACCACTGGGCGGGAGGGAGGTGCAGTACTTC | CSAPLGGREVQYF
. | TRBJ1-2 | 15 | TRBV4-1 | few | TGCGCCAGCAGCCAAGTTCCGCCAGGGAGAAATGGCTACACCTTC | CASSQVPPGRNGYTF
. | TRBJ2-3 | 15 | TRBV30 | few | TGTGCCTGGCGGACGGGGGCGTTTATAACAGATACGCAGTATTTT | CAWRTGAFITDTQYF
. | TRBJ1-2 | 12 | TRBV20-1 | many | TGCAGTGCTAGGAAGGAGTCCTATGGCTACACCTTC | CSARKESYGYTF
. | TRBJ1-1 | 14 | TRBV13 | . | TGTGCCAGCAACCGGGCGCGTAGGGACACTGAAGCTTTCTTT | CASNRARRDTEAFF
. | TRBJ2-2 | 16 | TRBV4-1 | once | TGCGCCAGCAGCCAAGTACCGCGGAGGAGGACCGGGGAGCTGTTTTTT | CASSQVPRRRTGELFF
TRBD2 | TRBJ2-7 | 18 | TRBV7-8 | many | TGTGCCAGCAGCTTAGCACCCACCTCGACTAGCGGGTTGTACGAGCAGTACTTC | CASSLAPTSTSGLYEQYF
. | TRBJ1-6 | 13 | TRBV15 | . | TGTGCCACCAGCAGAGATTGGGCTTCACCCCTCCACTTT | CATSRDWASPLHF
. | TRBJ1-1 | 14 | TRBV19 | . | TGTGCCAGCGCAGGTAGGGGGAAGAACACTGAAGCTTTCTTT | CASAGRGKNTEAFF
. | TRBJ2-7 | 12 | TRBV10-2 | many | TGCGCCAGCAGTCAGAATCTCTACGAGCAGTACTTC | CASSQNLYEQYF
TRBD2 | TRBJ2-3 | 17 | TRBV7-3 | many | TGTGCCAGCAGCCCGGGACTAGCGGGGGGGGGCACAGATACGCAGTATTTT | CASSPGLAGGGTDTQYF
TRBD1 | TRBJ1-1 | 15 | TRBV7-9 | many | TGTGCCAGCAGCCCCCGACAGGGGTTGAACACTGAAGCTTTCTTT | CASSPRQGLNTEAFF
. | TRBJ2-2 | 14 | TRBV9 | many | TGTGCCAGCAGCGTAGTGGGGAACACCGGGGAGCTGTTTTTT | CASSVVGNTGELFF
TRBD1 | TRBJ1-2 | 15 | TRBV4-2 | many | TGTGCCAGCAGCCACGCCTGGGACAGGTCCTATGGCTACACCTTC | CASSHAWDRSYGYTF
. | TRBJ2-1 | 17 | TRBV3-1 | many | TGTGCCAGCAGCCAAGGGGTCCTCCGGAGGATCTACAATGAGCAGTTCTTC | CASSQGVLRRIYNEQFF
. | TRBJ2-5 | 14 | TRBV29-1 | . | TGCAGTGCTGGCAGCGGAAGTAGGCAAGAGACCCAGTACTTC | CSAGSGSRQETQYF
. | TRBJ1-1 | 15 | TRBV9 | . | TGTGCCAGCACGGACACTCAAGGGGTATATGCTGAAGCTTTCTTT | CASTDTQGVYAEAFF
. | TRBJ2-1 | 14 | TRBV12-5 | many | TGTGCTAGTGGTTTGGGGATCTCCTACAATGAGCAGTTCTTC | CASGLGISYNEQFF
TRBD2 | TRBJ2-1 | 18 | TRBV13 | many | TGTGCCAGCAGCTCCCCCCGCGCTGGGACTAGCGGTTACAATGAGCAGTTCTTC | CASSSPRAGTSGYNEQFF
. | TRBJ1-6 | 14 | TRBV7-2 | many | TGTGCCAGCAGCTTAGTGGGCAGAGATTCACCCCTCCACTTT | CASSLVGRDSPLHF
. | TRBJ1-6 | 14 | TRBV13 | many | TGTGCCAGCAGCTTAGGGGGTTATAATTCACCCCTCCACTTT | CASSLGGYNSPLHF